The 17 T cell receptor beta chains reported below all come from one sample, sequenced in a study of blood T cells in healthy people across ages. Through a sample-barcoded 5' primer and a J-beta primer mix, a second PCR was run for roughly 7 to 11 cycles. TCRdb processed the 5' RACE reads anew with MiXCR; each CDR3 protein has one entry. This table holds 1.5 million or so distinct CDR3 sequences, about 43% found once. Sequencing used blood. The source of these receptors is a young woman in good health.

There are a few counts of this clonotype. The chain's CDR3 is CASTGGPSNPYEQYF. For the CDR3, the DNA is TGCGCCAGCACTGGAGGGCCTAGTAACCCCTACGAGCAGTACTTC. The V and J genes are TRBV5-1 and TRBJ2-7, with a tentative D call TRBD2 (6 bases). This CDR3 comprises 15 residues. The germline V gene has CDR1 SGHRS and CDR2 YFSETQ. V was pared by 6 bases and J by 2 bases, with 18 bases between. Drawing the rest from reference TRBV5-1 and TRBJ2-7, the complete variable domain is KAGVTQTPRYLIKTRGQQVTLSCSPISGHRSVSWYQQTPGQGLQFLFEYFSETQRNKGNFPGRFSGRQFSNSRSEMNVSTLELGDSALYLCASTGGPSNPYEQYFGPGTRLTVT.

This clonotype was counted a few times. This chain joins TRBV20-1 and TRBJ2-3; 12 nucleotides match TRBD2. Losses at the gene ends were 4 bases for V and 0 bases for J; bases not matched to a gene: 5. CDR3 size: 16 residues. CDR1 and CDR2 (germline): DFQATT, SNEGSKA (reference sequence). The CDR3 sequence is CSAILAGGTSTDTQYF. The CDR3, as DNA: TGCAGTGCTATACTAGCGGGGGGCACTAGCACAGATACGCAGTATTTT.

V usage is TRBV2 and J usage is TRBJ2-7, with TRBD2 matching 9 bases. J was trimmed by 1 base and V by 3 bases; bases with no gene match: 4. CDR1 and CDR2 from the germline V gene are SNHLY and FYNNEI. The CDR3 contains 15 residues. CDR3 sequence reads: CASSDGRGGSYEQYF. The CDR3 DNA sequence: TGTGCCAGCAGTGATGGGCGGGGGGGATCCTACGAGCAGTACTTC. Supplemented by reference TRBV2 and TRBJ2-7, the full variable domain reads EPEVTQTPSHQVTQMGQEVILRCVPISNHLYFYWYRQILGQKVEFLVSFYNNEISEKSEIFDDQFSVERPDGSNFTLKIRSTKLEDSAMYFCASSDGRGGSYEQYFGPGTRLTVT.

The rearrangement uses TRBV2 and TRBJ2-5; 10 positions match TRBD2. The junction had 9 bases not matched to a gene; V was cut back by 4 bases and J by 1 base. The germline gives CDR1 SNHLY, CDR2 FYNNEI. This CDR3 is 17 amino acids long. The CDR3 is CASSGGGLAETQETQYF. The CDR3, as DNA: TGTGCCAGCAGTGGGGGAGGACTAGCGGAGACCCAAGAGACCCAGTACTTC.

The chain has TRBV9 and TRBJ1-6; no reliable D call. The CDR3 has 15 amino acids. V lost 3 bases, J lost 9 bases, and 16 bases lay in between. Germline CDR1 reads SGDLS; CDR2 reads YYNGEE. The CDR3 here is CASSGSPVFASPLHF. CDR3 in DNA: TGTGCCAGCAGCGGGTCGCCCGTCTTCGCTTCACCCCTCCACTTT.

The CDR3 sequence: CSADGGGGRGNYGYTF. The CDR3 bases are TGCAGCGCCGACGGGGGTGGCGGCAGAGGGAACTATGGCTACACCTTC. This chain links TRBV29-1 with TRBJ1-2; tentative D call: TRBD1 (5 bases). Per germline, CDR1 SQVTM and CDR2 ANQGSEA. The CDR3 loop spans 16 amino acids. The V and J ends lost 7 bases and 2 bases respectively, with 23 bases between them.

In DNA, the CDR3 is TGCGCCAGCAGTCCCGTCTCATCGACTATAGCGGGAGGTGGTGAGCAGTTCTTC. It yields the protein CASSPVSSTIAGGGEQFF. This chain joins TRBV5-1 and TRBJ2-1; TRBD2 aligns across 10 bases. CDR1 and CDR2 (germline): SGHRS, YFSETQ. The trim removed 5 bases at V and 9 bases at J, leaving 20 bases unmatched. CDR3 length: 18 amino acids. The variable domain in full, completed from reference TRBV5-1 and TRBJ2-1, reads KAGVTQTPRYLIKTRGQQVTLSCSPISGHRSVSWYQQTPGQGLQFLFEYFSETQRNKGNFPGRFSGRQFSNSRSEMNVSTLELGDSALYLCASSPVSSTIAGGGEQFFGPGTRLTVL.

This clonotype was counted between two and nine times. The V and J genes are TRBV4-1 and TRBJ1-2; no clear D. Germline loops: CDR1 MGHRA, CDR2 YSYEKL. CDR3 size: 15 residues. The ends were cut back, 0 bases at V and 4 bases at J, with 12 bases in the middle. CDR3 nucleotides: TGCGCCAGCAGCCAAGATCTGGCACGGCTCTATGGCTACACCTTC. Its translation is CASSQDLARLYGYTF.

The chain uses TRBV24-1 and TRBJ1-2; D gene ambiguous. Trimming removed 5 bases at V and 2 bases at J, with 5 bases between. Per germline, CDR1 KGHDR and CDR2 SFDVKD. The CDR3 extends over 12 amino acids. CDR3 in DNA: TGTGCCACCAGTGCCGACAACTATGGCTACACCTTC. This gives the protein CATSADNYGYTF.

V is TRBV29-1 and J is TRBJ1-2; D unclear. Germline loops: CDR1 SQVTM, CDR2 ANQGSEA. The CDR3 sequence is 14 residues long. V was cut by 3 bases and J by 3 bases, with 14 bases left in between. CDR3 region: CSVDGSLGYYGYTF. The CDR3 coding sequence is TGCAGCGTTGACGGGAGTCTGGGGTACTATGGCTACACCTTC.

The rearrangement uses TRBV2 and TRBJ1-6; no definite D call. This CDR3 spans 14 amino acids. Germline V gene lookup returns CDR1 SNHLY and CDR2 FYNNEI. The ends were cut back, 8 bases at V and 10 bases at J, with 18 bases in the middle. The CDR3 loop reads CASARMTTDSPLHF. CDR3 DNA sequence: TGTGCCAGCGCCAGAATGACGACGGACTCACCCCTCCACTTT.

This chain uses TRBV27 with TRBJ2-7; TRBD2 might be the D (6 bases). Trimming took 3 bases from V and 4 from J, leaving 16 bases between them. The CDR3 contains 15 residues. In germline, CDR1 is MNHEY, CDR2 SMNVEV (reference sequence). The CDR3 DNA follows: TGTGCCAGCAGTTTCAGGAGTAGCGGTGGGTACGAGCAGTACTTC. It yields the protein CASSFRSSGGYEQYF.

This chain links TRBV14 with TRBJ2-5, with 9 bases identical to TRBD1. V lost 3 bases and J lost 11; bases outside the gene matches: 13. The CDR3 runs 15 residues. Germline lookup yields CDR1 SGHDN and CDR2 FVKESK. The CDR3 sequence is CASSHWDRETNEQYF. As DNA, the CDR3 is TGTGCCAGCAGCCACTGGGACAGGGAGACTAATGAGCAGTACTTC.

This clonotype was counted a few times. V is TRBV6-4 and J is TRBJ2-1; the match to TRBD1 covers 10 bases. CDR3 size: 14 residues. Germline V gene lookup returns CDR1 MRHNA and CDR2 SNTAGT. The trim removed 5 bases at V and 8 bases at J, leaving 6 bases unmatched. The CDR3 DNA reads TGTGCCAGCAGTCAGACAGGGGGCAAGTATGAGCAGTTCTTC. Translated, it gives CASSQTGGKYEQFF.

The chain joins TRBV21-1 to TRBJ2-7; the table names TRBD1, a call not compared with the DNA. TRBV21-1 constitutes a pseudogene. This CDR3 contains 14 residues. The CDR3 loop is CASSKAGHIYEQYF. DNA of the CDR3: TGTGCCAGCAGCAAAGCGGGACACATTTACGAGCAGTACTTC.

This clonotype was observed once. The CDR3, as DNA: TGTGCCATCAGTGAGGAAACAGTTAACTCCTACGAGCAGTACTTC. This codes for CAISEETVNSYEQYF. V and J are TRBV10-3 and TRBJ2-7; D uncertain. The CDR3 runs 15 residues. The germline V gene has CDR1 ENHRY and CDR2 SYGVKD. Trimming stripped 2 bases from V and 0 bases from J, with 11 bases between.

The chain combines TRBV9 with TRBJ2-5, with 7 bases lining up with TRBD2. Trimming cost V 3 bases and J 3 bases; bases outside gene matches: 8. The CDR3 has 15 amino acids. From germline, CDR1 is SGDLS and CDR2 YYNGEE. CDR3 nucleotide sequence: TGTGCCAGCAGCGGTTCCGGGACTACCGAAGAGACCCAGTACTTC. This gives the protein CASSGSGTTEETQYF.